Listed below are T cell receptor beta chains from one sample, sequenced in a study of CD8+ T cells in alopecia areata. This table comes from immunoSEQ multiplex PCR, and its TCRdb copy is limited to in-frame clones, with some not included. The data show about 250,000 clones, with around 64% seen just once and more than 0.85% held by the top ten. The sample in question was CD4+ T cells sorted from blood, obtained at roughly week 52, from a patient treated with tofacitinib. These receptors were collected from a human donor with alopecia areata. Both conserved end residues are trimmed from each CDR3.

v_gene: TRBV27
CDR3aa: ASSSAGVKRNTIY

v_gene: TRBV6-5
CDR3aa: ASTAGGGLYEQF

v_gene: TRBV13
CDR3aa: ASSWVLEETQY

v_gene: TRBV25-1
CDR3aa: ASSDPGQLYGYT

v_gene: TRBV29-1
CDR3aa: SVSRGDRADTQY

v_gene: TRBV29-1
CDR3aa: SVETRDGYTGELF

v_gene: TRBV5-6
CDR3aa: ASSLVTPYGYT

v_gene: TRBV6-5
CDR3aa: ASSTWGGELF

v_gene: TRBV7-2
CDR3aa: ASSPGAGPLYGYT

v_gene: TRBV5-1
CDR3aa: ASRGTDQETQY

v_gene: TRBV19
CDR3aa: ASTAQSLGGAF

v_gene: TRBV10-3
CDR3aa: AISAGGGQETQY

v_gene: TRBV18
CDR3aa: ASSTGSNYEQY

v_gene: TRBV6-6
CDR3aa: ASSPPSQPQH

v_gene: TRBV11-2
CDR3aa: ASSLVTIGETQY

v_gene: TRBV6-1
CDR3aa: ASRGARTQY

v_gene: TRBV4-1
CDR3aa: ASSQLGISGNTIY

v_gene: TRBV29-1
CDR3aa: SAPAGQGAYGYT

v_gene: TRBV29-1
CDR3aa: SVEMARRTDTQY

v_gene: TRBV5-1
CDR3aa: ASNLGVGNTEAF

v_gene: TRBV29-1
CDR3aa: SVEGVGTAYGYT

v_gene: TRBV10-3
CDR3aa: AINSGQANTEAF

v_gene: TRBV6-4
CDR3aa: ASSRRQNTEAF

v_gene: TRBV27
CDR3aa: ASSLSRQGTDTQY

v_gene: TRBV15
CDR3aa: ATSRDGPLTDNYGYT

v_gene: TRBV7-9
CDR3aa: ASSLAPGQSYEQY

v_gene: TRBV7-9
CDR3aa: ASSFLVRSGQETQY

v_gene: TRBV30
CDR3aa: AWSAHLSYNEQF

v_gene: TRBV7-9
CDR3aa: ASSIPGPTEAF

v_gene: TRBV30
CDR3aa: AWKVLERTEQY

v_gene: TRBV29-1
CDR3aa: SVRPLRGDSRDTQY

v_gene: TRBV5-1
CDR3aa: ASRGTSGVTGELF

v_gene: TRBV29-1
CDR3aa: SVVRQTSTDTQY

v_gene: TRBV30
CDR3aa: AVEGTEAF

v_gene: TRBV2
CDR3aa: ASSEAGAGSSYNEQF

v_gene: TRBV7-6
CDR3aa: ASSPLARGGKITDTQY

v_gene: TRBV27
CDR3aa: ASSRADTQY

v_gene: TRBV5-1
CDR3aa: ASSFVQGTIYEQY

v_gene: TRBV7-2
CDR3aa: ASSYGQGSSYNSPLH

v_gene: TRBV9
CDR3aa: ASSVAGEVTDTQY

v_gene: TRBV9
CDR3aa: ASSIQTVPQETQY

v_gene: TRBV4-3
CDR3aa: ASSPQPTGLRGGYT

v_gene: TRBV5-1
CDR3aa: ASSLVGGNTDTQY

v_gene: TRBV30
CDR3aa: AWRGPGQGASPLH

v_gene: TRBV30
CDR3aa: AWSVGLGTDTQY

v_gene: TRBV30
CDR3aa: AWSSTGGYWSQPQH

v_gene: TRBV2
CDR3aa: ATSTEWNTEAF

v_gene: TRBV6-5
CDR3aa: ASGQGEPQH

v_gene: TRBV9
CDR3aa: ASSGESYNEQF

v_gene: TRBV7-2
CDR3aa: ASSLRARSSGANVLT

v_gene: TRBV10-3
CDR3aa: AILSGGSAEQY

v_gene: TRBV13
CDR3aa: ASSLAARTDIQY

v_gene: TRBV6-5
CDR3aa: ASSYSPETQY

v_gene: TRBV29-1
CDR3aa: SVEGGSETQY

v_gene: TRBV6-1
CDR3aa: ASSGQYTDTQY

v_gene: TRBV7-6
CDR3aa: ASSPGTGGQPQH

v_gene: TRBV4-3
CDR3aa: ASSQDLVYGYT

v_gene: TRBV5-4
CDR3aa: ASSLRTREQF

v_gene: TRBV18
CDR3aa: ASSPRTGTDTQY

v_gene: TRBV7-8
CDR3aa: ASSPHTLTGELF